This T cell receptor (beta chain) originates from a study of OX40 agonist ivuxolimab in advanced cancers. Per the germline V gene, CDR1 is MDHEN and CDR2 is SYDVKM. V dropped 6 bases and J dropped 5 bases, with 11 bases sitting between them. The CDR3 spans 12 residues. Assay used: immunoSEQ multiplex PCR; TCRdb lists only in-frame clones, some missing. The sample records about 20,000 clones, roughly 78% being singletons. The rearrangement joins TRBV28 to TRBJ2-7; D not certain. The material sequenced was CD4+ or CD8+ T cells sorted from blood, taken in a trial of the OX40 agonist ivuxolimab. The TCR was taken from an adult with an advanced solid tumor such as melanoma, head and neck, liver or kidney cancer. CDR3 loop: CASSRIVDEQYF. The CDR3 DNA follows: TGTGCCAGCAGCCGAATAGTGGACGAGCAGTACTTC.